The TCR beta chain under discussion was sequenced for a study of blood T cell repertoires in COVID-19. As for the study in general: From T cells, B-cell-depleted T cells, or PBMCs came the material, which was cDNA or gDNA.

The CDR3 runs 17 residues. Germline CDR1 LGHDT, CDR2 YNNKEL (reference sequence). With 0 bases clipped from V and 5 bases from J, the junction kept 10 bases outside the gene matches. In the authors' methods: Amplification with reference gene primers provided the estimates of nucleated cell counts. Using immunoSEQ multiplex PCR, the repertoire was profiled, and TCRdb retains in-frame clones only, with some absent. The DNA was the basis for D and trimming; V, J and clone size are from that table. The table records about 120,000 clones, around nine tenths of them present only once. Sequenced input: peripheral blood. The clonotype comes from a man in his forties or fifties with acute or convalescent COVID-19. The V gene is TRBV3-1 (or the pseudogene TRBV3-2), the J gene TRBJ2-5, with 9 bases aligning to TRBD1. For the CDR3, the DNA is TGTGCCAGCAGCCAAGATCGTATTACAGGGGGCTGGGAGACCCAGTACTTC. This gives the protein CASSQDRITGGWETQYF.